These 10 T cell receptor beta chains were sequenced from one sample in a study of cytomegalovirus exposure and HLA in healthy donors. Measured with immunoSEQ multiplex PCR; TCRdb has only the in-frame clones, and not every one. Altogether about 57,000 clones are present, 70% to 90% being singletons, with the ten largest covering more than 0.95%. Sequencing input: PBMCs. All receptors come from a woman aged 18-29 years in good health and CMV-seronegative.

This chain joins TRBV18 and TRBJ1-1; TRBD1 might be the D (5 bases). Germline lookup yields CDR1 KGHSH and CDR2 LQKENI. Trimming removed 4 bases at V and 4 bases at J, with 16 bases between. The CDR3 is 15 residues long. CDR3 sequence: CASSLDPGGSTEAFF. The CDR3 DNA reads TGTGCCAGCTCACTCGATCCCGGGGGTTCCACTGAAGCTTTCTTT.

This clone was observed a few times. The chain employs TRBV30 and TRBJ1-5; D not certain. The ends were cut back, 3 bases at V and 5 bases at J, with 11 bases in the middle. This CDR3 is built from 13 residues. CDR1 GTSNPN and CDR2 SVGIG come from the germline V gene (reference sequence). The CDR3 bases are TGTGCCTGGAGCCGGCAGGAGGATCAGCCCCAGCATTTT. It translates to CAWSRQEDQPQHF.

The CDR3 nucleotides are TGTGCCAGCAGCAGTAGCGGGAGTCGGAGAGAGCAGTTCTTC. Amino acids: CASSSSGSRREQFF. This sequence joins TRBV6-1 and TRBJ2-1; 9 bases agree with TRBD2. V was clipped by 6 bases and J by 10 bases; unmatched bases: 10. CDR1 and CDR2 (germline): MNHNS, SASEGT. The CDR3 covers 14 residues.

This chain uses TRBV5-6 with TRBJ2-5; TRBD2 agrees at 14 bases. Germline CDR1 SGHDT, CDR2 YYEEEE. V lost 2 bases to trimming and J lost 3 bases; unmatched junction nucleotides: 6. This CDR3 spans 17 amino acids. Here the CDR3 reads CASSFGLAGGGEETQYF. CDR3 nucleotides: TGTGCCAGCAGCTTCGGACTAGCGGGGGGCGGGGAAGAGACCCAGTACTTC.

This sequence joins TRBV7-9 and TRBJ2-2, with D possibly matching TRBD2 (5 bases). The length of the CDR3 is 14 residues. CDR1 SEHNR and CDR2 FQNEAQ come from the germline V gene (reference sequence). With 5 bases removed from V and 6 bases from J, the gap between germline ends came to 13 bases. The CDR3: CASSAGTRAGELFF. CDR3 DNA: TGTGCCAGCAGCGCCGGTACTAGGGCCGGGGAGCTGTTTTTT.

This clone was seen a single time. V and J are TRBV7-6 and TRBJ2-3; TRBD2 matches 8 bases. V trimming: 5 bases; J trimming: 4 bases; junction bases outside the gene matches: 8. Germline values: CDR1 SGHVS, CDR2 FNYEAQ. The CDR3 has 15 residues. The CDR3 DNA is TGTGCCAGCAGCAACTGGCAGCGGGGGTCAGATACGCAGTATTTT. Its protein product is CASSNWQRGSDTQYF.

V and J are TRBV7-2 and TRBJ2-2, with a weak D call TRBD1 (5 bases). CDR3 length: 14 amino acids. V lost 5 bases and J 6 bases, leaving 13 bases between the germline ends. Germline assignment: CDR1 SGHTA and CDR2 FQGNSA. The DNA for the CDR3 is TGTGCCAGCAGCAAGGGGCGCGTCTCCGGGGAGCTGTTTTTT. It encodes CASSKGRVSGELFF.

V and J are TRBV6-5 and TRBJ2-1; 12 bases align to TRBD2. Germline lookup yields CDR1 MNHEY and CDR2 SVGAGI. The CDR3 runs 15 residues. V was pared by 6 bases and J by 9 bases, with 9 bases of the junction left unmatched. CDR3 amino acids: CASSSGLAGPGEQFF. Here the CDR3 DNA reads TGTGCCAGCAGCTCGGGACTAGCGGGCCCCGGTGAGCAGTTCTTC.

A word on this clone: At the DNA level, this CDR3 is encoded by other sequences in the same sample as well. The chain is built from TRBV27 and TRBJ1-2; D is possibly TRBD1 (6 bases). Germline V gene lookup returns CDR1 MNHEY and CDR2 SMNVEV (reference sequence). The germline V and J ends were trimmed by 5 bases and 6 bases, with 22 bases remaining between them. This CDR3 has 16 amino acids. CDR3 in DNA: TGTGCCAGCAGTCGCAAAGGGGTACAGGGCGTCGATGGCTACACCTTC. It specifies CASSRKGVQGVDGYTF.

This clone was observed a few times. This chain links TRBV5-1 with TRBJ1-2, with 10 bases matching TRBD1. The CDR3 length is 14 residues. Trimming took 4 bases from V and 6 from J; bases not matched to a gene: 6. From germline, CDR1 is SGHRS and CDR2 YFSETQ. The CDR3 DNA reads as TGCGCCAGCAGCCGGGACAGGGGAAACGATGGCTACACCTTC. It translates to CASSRDRGNDGYTF. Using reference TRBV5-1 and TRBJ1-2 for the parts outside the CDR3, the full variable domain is KAGVTQTPRYLIKTRGQQVTLSCSPISGHRSVSWYQQTPGQGLQFLFEYFSETQRNKGNFPGRFSGRQFSNSRSEMNVSTLELGDSALYLCASSRDRGNDGYTFGSGTRLTVV.